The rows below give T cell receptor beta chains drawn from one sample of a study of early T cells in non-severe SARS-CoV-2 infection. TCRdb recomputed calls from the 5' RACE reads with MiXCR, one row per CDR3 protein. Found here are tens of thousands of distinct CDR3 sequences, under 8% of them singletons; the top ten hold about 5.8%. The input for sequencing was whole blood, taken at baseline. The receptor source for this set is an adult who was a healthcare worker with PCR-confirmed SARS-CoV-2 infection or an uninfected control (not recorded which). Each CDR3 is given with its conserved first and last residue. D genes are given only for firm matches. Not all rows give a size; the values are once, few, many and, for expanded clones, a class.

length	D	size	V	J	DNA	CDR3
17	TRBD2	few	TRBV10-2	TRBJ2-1	TGCGCCAGCAGACGGATGCGGGGGGGTAAAGATCGGAATGAGCAGTTCTTC	CASRRMRGGKDRNEQFF
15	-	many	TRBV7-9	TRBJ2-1	TGTGCCAGCAGCTTAGCCTTAGGGGCCTACAATGAGCAGTTCTTC	CASSLALGAYNEQFF
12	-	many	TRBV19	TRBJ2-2	TGTGCCAGTAGTGCCTTTATGGGGGAGCTGTTTTTT	CASSAFMGELFF
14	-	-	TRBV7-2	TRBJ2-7	TGTGCCAGCAGCTTAGCGCTCACAGGAAGCGAGCAGTACTTC	CASSLALTGSEQYF
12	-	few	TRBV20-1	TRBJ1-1	TGCAGTGCTAATAAGCAAGGAACTGAAGCTTTCTTT	CSANKQGTEAFF
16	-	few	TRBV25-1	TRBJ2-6	TGTGCCAGCAGTGAATGGACGGAGTCTGGGGCCAACGTCCTGACTTTC	CASSEWTESGANVLTF
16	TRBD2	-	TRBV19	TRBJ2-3	TGTGCCAGTAGTCCCTTATGGACTAGCCGAGCAGATACGCAGTATTTT	CASSPLWTSRADTQYF
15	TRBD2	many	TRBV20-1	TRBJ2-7	TGCAGTGCACCGAGCCCGGGACTAGCGGTATACGAGCAGTACTTC	CSAPSPGLAVYEQYF
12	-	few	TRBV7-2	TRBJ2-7	TGTGCCAGCAGCGTCGCTTCGGGCGAGCAGTACTTC	CASSVASGEQYF
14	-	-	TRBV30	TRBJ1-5	TGTGCCTGGAGCTTGGGGAGGGGCCGTCAGCCCCAGCATTTT	CAWSLGRGRQPQHF
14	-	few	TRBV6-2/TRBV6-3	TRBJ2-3	TGTGCCAGCAGTTACGGGGGGGCCACAGATACGCAGTATTTT	CASSYGGATDTQYF
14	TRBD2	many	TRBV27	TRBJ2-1	TGTGCCAGCAGTGAACGCGGGGGGGCCAATGAGCAGTTCTTC	CASSERGGANEQFF
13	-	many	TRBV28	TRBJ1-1	TGTGCCAGCAGTTTATCACAGAACACTGAAGCTTTCTTT	CASSLSQNTEAFF
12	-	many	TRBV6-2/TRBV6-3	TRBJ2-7	TGTGCCAGCAGTCCCTTCTCCTACGAGCAGTACTTC	CASSPFSYEQYF
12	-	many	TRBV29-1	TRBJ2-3	TGCAGCGTTGAATGGGGAATAGATACGCAGTATTTT	CSVEWGIDTQYF
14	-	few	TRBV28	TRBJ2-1	TGTGCCAGCAGTTTAATCGGACATACAAATGAGCAGTTCTTC	CASSLIGHTNEQFF
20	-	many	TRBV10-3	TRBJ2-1	TGTGCCATCAGTGAGTCTTGGGTTCTTCGTGGGGACATCTCCTACAATGAGCAGTTCTTC	CAISESWVLRGDISYNEQFF
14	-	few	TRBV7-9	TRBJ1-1	TGTGCCAGCAAGGGGGGGACCTATAGTGCTGAAGCTTTCTTT	CASKGGTYSAEAFF
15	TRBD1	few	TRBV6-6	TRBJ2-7	TGTGCCAGCAGTTCCTCCGGGACAGGGGGCTACGAGCAGTACTTC	CASSSSGTGGYEQYF
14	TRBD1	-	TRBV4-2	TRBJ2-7	TGTGCCAGCAACCAGGACAGGGGTACCTACGAGCAGTACTTC	CASNQDRGTYEQYF
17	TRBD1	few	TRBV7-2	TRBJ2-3	TGTGCCAGCAGCCTTCTGGGTCCGGGACAGGGGACAGATACGCAGTATTTT	CASSLLGPGQGTDTQYF
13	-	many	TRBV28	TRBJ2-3	TGTGCCAGCGGTCAGGAGTTCGCAGATACGCAGTATTTT	CASGQEFADTQYF
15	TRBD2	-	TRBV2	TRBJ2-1	TGTGCCAGCAGTTGGTCGGCGGGGGGGCAAAGCGAGCAGTTCTTC	CASSWSAGGQSEQFF
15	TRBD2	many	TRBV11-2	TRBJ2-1	TGTGCCAGCAGCCCGCGGGGGGAATCCTACAATGAGCAGTTCTTC	CASSPRGESYNEQFF
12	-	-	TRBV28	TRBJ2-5	TGTGCCAGCAGTTTGGTCCAAGAGACCCAGTACTTC	CASSLVQETQYF
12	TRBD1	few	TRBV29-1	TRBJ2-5	TGCAGCGTTGGACAGGGAGACGAGACCCAGTACTTC	CSVGQGDETQYF
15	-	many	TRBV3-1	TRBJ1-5	TGTGCCAGCAGCCAGGGGAGTTACAGTTCTCAGCCCCAGCATTTT	CASSQGSYSSQPQHF
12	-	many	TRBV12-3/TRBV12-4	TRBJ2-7	TGTGCCAGCAGTTTCTCCCACATAGAGCAGTACTTC	CASSFSHIEQYF
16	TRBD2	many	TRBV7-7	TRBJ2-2	TGTGCTAGCAGCGAGTCTAGCGGGGTATACTCCGGGGAGCTGTTTTTT	CASSESSGVYSGELFF
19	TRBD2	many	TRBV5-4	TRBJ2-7	TGTGCCAGCAGCTTGCTTCTAGCGGGGGGGCCTAGTATCCCCCACGAGCAGTACTTC	CASSLLLAGGPSIPHEQYF
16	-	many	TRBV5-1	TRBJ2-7	TGCGCCAGCAGCTTGGATGGCAGGAGGAGCTCCTACGAGCAGTACTTC	CASSLDGRRSSYEQYF
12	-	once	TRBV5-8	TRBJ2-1	TGTGCCAGCAGTCCCCATGGGAATGAGCAGTTCTTC	CASSPHGNEQFF
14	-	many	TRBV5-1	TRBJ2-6	TGCGCCACCTCGACAGCCTCTGGGGCCAACGTCCTGACTTTC	CATSTASGANVLTF
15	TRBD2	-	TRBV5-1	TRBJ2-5	TGCGCCAGCAGCACCGGGACTAGCGGGGAAGCGACCCAGTACTTC	CASSTGTSGEATQYF
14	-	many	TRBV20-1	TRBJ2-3	TGCAGTGCTAGAGATGTCCGAGGCACAGATACGCAGTATTTT	CSARDVRGTDTQYF
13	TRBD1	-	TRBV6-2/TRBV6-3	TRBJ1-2	TGTGCCAGCTGGTACAGGGGAGACTATGGCTACACCTTC	CASWYRGDYGYTF
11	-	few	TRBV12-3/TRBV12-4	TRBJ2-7	TGTGCCAGCAGTTTACGTCGAGAGCAGTACTTC	CASSLRREQYF
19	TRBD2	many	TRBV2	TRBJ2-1	TGTGCCAGCAGCGGAGGGACTAGCGGGGGGGTAAGCTCCTACAATGAGCAGTTCTTC	CASSGGTSGGVSSYNEQFF
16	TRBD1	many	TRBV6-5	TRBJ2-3	TGTGCCAGCAGTTATCTTGGACAGGGGCGGACAGATACGCAGTATTTT	CASSYLGQGRTDTQYF
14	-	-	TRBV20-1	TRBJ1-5	TGCAGTGCTAGAGATCCGGGTAGGAATCAGCCCCAGCATTTT	CSARDPGRNQPQHF
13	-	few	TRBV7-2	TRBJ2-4	TGTGCCAGCAGCTTACCGCCAGGTACGGGCCAGTACTTC	CASSLPPGTGQYF